The present T cell receptor (beta chain) was sequenced within a study of molecular identifiers for immune sequencing clone quantification. Previously reported methods and listed TCR primers produced the bulk TCR libraries. TCRdb processed the PCR reads anew with MiXCR; each CDR3 protein has one entry. The sample has around 470,000 distinct CDR3 sequences, less than 30% seen once. The CDR3 is 15 residues long. The trim removed 1 base at V and 0 bases at J, leaving 5 bases unmatched. CDR1 is SQVTM, CDR2 ANQGSEA, per germline. This clonotype has a count of ten or more. Its target is not known. Notes on the study in general: A single cell's spiked Jurkat TCR RNA was reportedly detectable among one million naive cells.

This chain connects TRBV29-1 to TRBJ1-1; the match to TRBD1 covers 7 bases. Sequenced material: naive CD8+ T cells from blood, with Jurkat cell RNA spiked in. As for subset: FACS-sorted CD8+CD4-CCR7+CD45RA+ naive T cells. This receptor was identified in a human donor in good health. Some libraries in this study had Jurkat cell RNA spiked in. The CDR3 is CSVEGRGSLNTEAFF. CDR3 DNA sequence: TGCAGCGTTGAAGGCAGGGGGAGTTTGAACACTGAAGCTTTCTTT.